The source of this T cell receptor (beta chain) is a study of blood T cell repertoires in COVID-19. Study background: The United States, Italy and Spain supplied acute and convalescent COVID-19 samples. PBMCs, B-cell-depleted T cells, or T cells provided the cDNA or gDNA that made up the material.

How the authors handled the data: Cell counts per sample came from amplifying reference gene primers. TCRdb's table, derived via immunoSEQ multiplex PCR, lists solely in-frame clones and lacks some. V, J and clone size derive from that table, while D and trimming were established from the DNA sequence. The sample has under 200,000 clones, about four fifths seen once; the top ten hold under 3.5%. Seattle patients were enrolled while actively infected and followed longitudinally. This TCR was sampled from a woman older than 75 with COVID-19, enrolled during active disease. Material for sequencing was peripheral blood.

CDR3 protein: CAISPGQGRMQPQHF. Written as DNA, the CDR3 is TGTGCCATCAGCCCGGGACAGGGCCGGATGCAGCCCCAGCATTTT. V and J are TRBV10-3 and TRBJ1-5; 9 nucleotides align to TRBD1. The junction had 10 bases not matched to a gene; V was cut back by 6 bases and J by 7 bases. The CDR3 length is 15 residues. Germline V gene data show CDR1 as ENHRY and CDR2 as SYGVKD.